These 28 T cell receptor beta chains originate from one sample sequenced in a study of cytomegalovirus exposure and HLA in healthy donors. Amplification used 60 Vbeta primers and 13 Jbeta primers. Using immunoSEQ multiplex PCR, the repertoire was profiled, and TCRdb retains in-frame clones only, with some absent. The sample has over 110,000 clones, 79% seen once. The sequenced sample was PBMCs. These receptors all stem from a female donor in good health and CMV-seronegative.

The V and J genes are TRBV30 and TRBJ2-7; 8 nucleotides align to TRBD2. Germline CDR1 reads GTSNPN; CDR2 reads SVGIG (reference sequence). The CDR3 spans 14 residues. J was trimmed by 3 bases and V by 1 base; bases with no gene match: 5. The CDR3 spells CAWSAREGFYEQYF. CDR3 DNA sequence: TGTGCCTGGAGTGCCCGGGAGGGGTTCTACGAGCAGTACTTC. The variable domain in full, with the rest retrieved from reference TRBV30 and TRBJ2-7, is SQTIHQWPATLVQPVGSPLSLECTVEGTSNPNLYWYRQAAGRGLQLLFYSVGIGQISSEVPQNLSASRPQDRQFILSSKKLLLSDSGFYLCAWSAREGFYEQYFGPGTRLTVT.

This clone was counted a few times. The same CDR3 is also encoded by other DNA sequences in this sample. V usage is TRBV5-4 and J usage is TRBJ1-1; D ambiguous. CDR3 size: 13 residues. V was shortened by 4 bases and J by 2 bases, with 9 bases between the two germline ends. Germline lookup yields CDR1 SGHNT and CDR2 YYREEE (reference sequence). In DNA, the CDR3 is TGTGCCAGCAGCCTACCAGGAAACACTGAAGCTTTCTTT. Its translation: CASSLPGNTEAFF.

With respect to this clone: A junction end diverges from the germline sequence, so it may reflect a read error. The chain joins TRBV7-7 to TRBJ2-5; D remains ambiguous. Germline loops: CDR1 SSHAT, CDR2 FNYEAQ (reference sequence). The CDR3 is 13 amino acids. The DNA of the CDR3 is TGTGCTAGCAGCTTTAGGAGTTTTGAGACCCAGTACTTC. Encoded protein: CASSFRSFETQYF. The variable domain in full, completed from reference TRBV7-7 and TRBJ2-5, reads GAGVSQSPRYKVTKRGQDVTLRCDPISSHATLYWYQQALGQGPEFLTYFNYEAQPDKSGLPSDRFSAERPEGSISTLTIQRTEQRDSAMYRCASSFRSFETQYFGPGTRLLVL.

The CDR3 DNA sequence: TGTGCCAGCAGCTTAGCTGGGACAGGGTGGAATCAGCCCCAGCATTTT. Its protein is CASSLAGTGWNQPQHF. The chain employs TRBV7-8 and TRBJ1-5; TRBD1 matches at 9 bases. CDR1 is SGHVS and CDR2 is FQNEAQ in the germline V gene. V shed 0 bases, J shed 4 bases, and the junction held 4 bases outside the gene matches. The CDR3 has 16 amino acids.

The chain links TRBV5-5 to TRBJ1-5; D is undetermined. Germline values: CDR1 SGHKS, CDR2 YYEKEE (reference sequence). The CDR3 is 17 residues long. V dropped 4 bases and J dropped 5 bases, with 22 bases sitting between them. CDR3 bases: TGTGCCAGCAGCCGATCTTGGGGAGAAGCCTGGCATCAGCCCCAGCATTTT. Protein sequence: CASSRSWGEAWHQPQHF.

The CDR3: CASSQCRTEAFF. CDR3 DNA: TGCGCCAGCAGTCAATGCAGGACTGAAGCTTTCTTT. The chain couples TRBV23-1 to TRBJ1-1; D gene uncertain. TRBV23-1 is annotated as an ORF whose role is uncertain. V lost 1 base to trimming and J lost 5 bases, with 5 bases between them. This CDR3 comprises 12 residues.

This clone has a handful of counts. This sequence joins TRBV25-1 and TRBJ1-1; D gene unclear. The CDR3 runs 14 residues. V lost 1 base, J lost 1 base, and 7 bases lay in between. Germline V gene lookup returns CDR1 MGHDK and CDR2 SYGVNS. For the CDR3, the DNA is TGTGCCAGCAGTGAATTGTCGTGGAACACTGAAGCTTTCTTT. This translates into CASSELSWNTEAFF.

V usage is TRBV7-2 and J usage is TRBJ2-3, with TRBD2 matching over 10 bases. Germline CDR1 reads SGHTA; CDR2 reads FQGNSA. The CDR3 totals 15 residues. J was trimmed by 1 base and V by 8 bases; bases with no gene match: 6. The CDR3 coding sequence is TGTGCCAGCGGCTCTCTAGCGGGGGGCACAGATACGCAGTATTTT. The encoded protein is CASGSLAGGTDTQYF.

In this sample, this clone turned up once. The J gene is TRBJ2-7, the V gene TRBV28; TRBD2 is a possible D gene (7 bases). Looked up from germline, CDR1 is MDHEN and CDR2 is SYDVKM. V lost 7 bases to trimming and J lost 4 bases, with 14 bases between them. The CDR3 runs to 13 residues. CDR3 in amino acids: CASTPGGPYEQYF. The CDR3 region has the DNA TGTGCCAGCACCCCCGGGGGGCCATACGAGCAGTACTTC.

The rearrangement uses TRBV19 and TRBJ1-4; D unresolved. This CDR3 region has 11 residues. The germline V gene encodes CDR1 LNHDA and CDR2 SQIVND (reference sequence). V was trimmed by 8 bases and J by 8 bases, leaving 9 bases between them. CDR3 in amino acids: CASGGYEKLFF. The CDR3 DNA reads as TGTGCCAGTGGCGGGTACGAAAAACTGTTTTTT.

The table lists this clone with a count of one. The gene calls are TRBV5-8 and TRBJ1-2, with D uncertain. In germline, CDR1 is SGHTS, CDR2 YDEGEE. V was trimmed by 4 bases and J by 4 bases, leaving 8 bases between them. The CDR3 sequence is 12 residues long. In nucleotides, the CDR3 is TGTGCCAGCAGCAGGCGAGGCTATGGCTACACCTTC. Its translation is CASSRRGYGYTF.

The chain is built from TRBV7-9 and TRBJ2-7, with a weak D call TRBD2 (6 bases). The V and J ends lost 1 base and 0 bases respectively, with 13 bases between them. The CDR3 runs 16 residues. Germline V gives CDR1 SEHNR, CDR2 FQNEAQ (reference sequence). CDR3 nucleotides: TGTGCCAGCAGCTTAGGGGGGGACGGATCCTCCTACGAGCAGTACTTC. Translating it yields CASSLGGDGSSYEQYF.

The chain combines TRBV29-1 with TRBJ1-1; 7 bases are a match to TRBD1. Trimming removed 7 bases from V and 6 bases from J; junction bases left unmatched: 8. There are 12 residues in the CDR3. CDR1 and CDR2 (germline): SQVTM, ANQGSEA. CDR3 residues: CSGKTGRAEAFF. The CDR3, as DNA: TGCAGCGGAAAGACAGGGAGAGCTGAAGCTTTCTTT.

The V gene is TRBV10-3, the J gene TRBJ1-1; a possible D gene is TRBD1 (5 bases). Looked up from germline, CDR1 is ENHRY and CDR2 is SYGVKD. This CDR3 has 15 amino acids. V was clipped by 6 bases and J by 10 bases, with 24 bases between them. The chain's CDR3 is CAISQPQEGTSTAFF. For the CDR3, the DNA is TGTGCCATCAGCCAACCGCAGGAGGGGACGAGCACAGCTTTCTTT.

The chain links TRBV9 to TRBJ1-1; D is ambiguous. Trimming left V 0 bases short and J 1 base short, with 13 bases between. CDR1 is SGDLS, CDR2 YYNGEE, per germline. The CDR3 is made up of 16 amino acids. CDR3 sequence: CASSVGGDSRNTEAFF. CDR3 DNA: TGTGCCAGCAGCGTAGGGGGAGACTCCAGGAACACTGAAGCTTTCTTT.

This chain connects TRBV5-1 to TRBJ1-2; no clear D gene. CDR1 and CDR2 (germline): SGHRS, YFSETQ. V shed 0 bases and J shed 4 bases, with 13 bases lying between them. The CDR3 is 15 residues long. The DNA of the CDR3 is TGCGCCAGCAGCTTGGTGAGGGAAGTGGGCTATGGCTACACCTTC. Translation: CASSLVREVGYGYTF.

This clone was detected only a few times. This rearrangement joins TRBV6-6 to TRBJ1-5, with D hard to call. The CDR3 is made up of 15 amino acids. Trimming cost V 2 bases and J 0 bases, with 8 bases left between them. Per germline, CDR1 MNHNY and CDR2 SVGAGI (reference sequence). The CDR3 is CASSYGRLSNQPQHF. Here the CDR3 DNA reads TGTGCCAGCAGTTACGGGAGGCTTAGCAATCAGCCCCAGCATTTT.

The chain links TRBV7-9 to TRBJ1-2; D is unclear. Trimming removed 0 bases from V and 8 bases from J, with 7 bases in between. CDR1 and CDR2 (germline): SEHNR, FQNEAQ (reference sequence). This CDR3 is 12 amino acids long. The CDR3 reads CASSLASRGYTF. For the CDR3, the DNA is TGTGCCAGCAGCTTAGCCTCGAGGGGCTACACCTTC.

The chain uses TRBV27 and TRBJ2-7; 7 nucleotides align to TRBD1. Per the germline V gene, CDR1 is MNHEY and CDR2 is SMNVEV (reference sequence). After removal of 0 bases from V and 1 base from J, the junction contained 9 bases not matched to a gene. The CDR3 extends over 17 amino acids. CDR3: CASSLSIGTELSYEQYF. DNA of the CDR3: TGTGCCAGCAGTTTATCGATAGGGACAGAGCTATCCTACGAGCAGTACTTC.

The sample holds one count of this clone. The rearrangement links TRBV10-3 to TRBJ2-7; D remains ambiguous. The CDR3 extends over 15 amino acids. Germline-derived CDR1 and CDR2 are ENHRY and SYGVKD. V dropped 4 bases and J dropped 0 bases, with 13 bases sitting between them. The chain's CDR3 is CAISGPDKSSYEQYF. The CDR3 DNA reads as TGTGCCATCAGTGGGCCCGACAAGAGCTCCTACGAGCAGTACTTC.

The J gene is TRBJ1-5, the V gene TRBV5-1; maybe TRBD1 (6 bases). Germline V lookup: CDR1 SGHRS, CDR2 YFSETQ. The CDR3 runs to 15 residues. Trimming took off 1 base at V and 4 bases at J, with 12 bases between the two ends. Here the CDR3 DNA reads TGCGCCAGCAGCTTGTTGACAGGCGGGAATCAGCCCCAGCATTTT. Its protein product is CASSLLTGGNQPQHF.

This chain connects TRBV7-2 to TRBJ1-2, with 7 bases identical to TRBD1. The CDR3 is made up of 15 amino acids. CDR1 and CDR2 from the germline V gene are SGHTA and FQGNSA. V gave up 4 bases and J gave up 3 bases; unmatched junction bases: 8. This chain's CDR3 is CASSSPTGRDYGYTF. The CDR3 DNA follows: TGTGCCAGCAGCTCACCGACAGGGCGGGACTATGGCTACACCTTC.

Ten or more counts support this clone. The chain joins TRBV4-1 to TRBJ2-1; 8 bases agree with TRBD1. Trimming removed 1 base from V and 7 bases from J; junction bases left unmatched: 15. Germline V gene lookup returns CDR1 MGHRA and CDR2 YSYEKL. The CDR3 runs to 18 residues. The CDR3 sequence: CASSQVGLGRGRSNEQFF. DNA of the CDR3: TGCGCCAGCAGCCAAGTCGGCTTAGGCAGGGGGCGTTCGAATGAGCAGTTCTTC.

The chain uses TRBV2 and TRBJ2-5, with 7 bases matching TRBD1. The CDR3 sequence is 15 residues long. Trimming removed 5 bases from V and 4 bases from J; junction bases left unmatched: 10. Germline V gene lookup returns CDR1 SNHLY and CDR2 FYNNEI. CDR3 coding DNA: TGTGCCAGCAGTCGAAACAGGGGCGGTGGAGAGACCCAGTACTTC. Translation: CASSRNRGGGETQYF. The variable domain in full, with the rest retrieved from reference TRBV2 and TRBJ2-5, is EPEVTQTPSHQVTQMGQEVILRCVPISNHLYFYWYRQILGQKVEFLVSFYNNEISEKSEIFDDQFSVERPDGSNFTLKIRSTKLEDSAMYFCASSRNRGGGETQYFGPGTRLLVL.

The chain links TRBV29-1 to TRBJ1-2; 8 bases fit TRBD1. Trimming at V came to 6 bases and at J to 4 bases, leaving 7 bases not matched to a gene. This CDR3 comprises 13 residues. The germline gives CDR1 SQVTM, CDR2 ANQGSEA. The CDR3 reads CSVPTGQGYGYTF. For the CDR3, the DNA is TGCAGCGTGCCGACCGGACAGGGCTATGGCTACACCTTC.

The V and J genes are TRBV6-5 and TRBJ2-5; TRBD1 agrees at 9 bases. The CDR3 has 16 amino acids. V shed 4 bases, J shed 4 bases, and the junction held 10 bases outside the gene matches. Germline loops: CDR1 MNHEY, CDR2 SVGAGI. The CDR3: CASSFLPGQGPETQYF. The CDR3 DNA is TGTGCCAGCAGTTTTCTACCGGGACAGGGCCCAGAGACCCAGTACTTC.

This clone was seen a handful of times. The gene calls are TRBV5-4 and TRBJ2-3, with 11 positions matching TRBD2. With V trimmed by 4 bases and J by 5 bases, 9 bases remained unmatched. Germline CDR1 SGHNT, CDR2 YYREEE (reference sequence). The length of the CDR3 is 16 residues. The CDR3 sequence is CASSPNVAGGGDTQYF. Here the CDR3 DNA reads TGTGCCAGCAGCCCCAACGTAGCGGGAGGGGGAGATACGCAGTATTTT.

The rearrangement uses TRBV7-9 and TRBJ2-7; D might be TRBD1 (6 bases). Germline V gene sequence: CDR1 SEHNR, CDR2 FQNEAQ (reference sequence). The CDR3 is made up of 16 amino acids. V was shortened by 0 bases and J by 3 bases, with 15 bases between the two germline ends. The DNA of the CDR3 is TGTGCCAGCAGCTTAGCGCTTTGGACAGCCAACTACGAGCAGTACTTC. Protein: CASSLALWTANYEQYF.